The 14 T cell receptor beta chains listed next were all sequenced from one sample in a study of T cells after posttransplantation cyclophosphamide. The table came from immunoSEQ multiplex PCR; TCRdb's copy has only in-frame clones and leaves some out. In the table there are around 22,000 clones, roughly 90% of which are singletons. Methotrexate plus calcineurin inhibitor accompanied controls' myeloablative marrow transplants; sampling was 1 year later. Material: PBMCs, obtained after an allogeneic stem cell transplant with a calcineurin inhibitor and methotrexate. Source of these receptors: a female patient in her 50s who received an allogeneic stem cell transplant from an unrelated donor, was CMV-positive, and had chronic GVHD only. Certain T cells may be donor cells from the graft.

V gene TRBV19 combines with J gene TRBJ1-4; 8 nucleotides align to TRBD1. Germline V gives CDR1 LNHDA, CDR2 SQIVND (reference sequence). CDR3 size: 16 residues. Trimming cost V 5 bases and J 6 bases; bases outside gene matches: 11. CDR3 bases: TGTGCCAGTAGTCTGATTTTGGCAGGGGGCGATGAAAAACTGTTTTTT. Its protein is CASSLILAGGDEKLFF.

J is TRBJ2-2 and V is TRBV2; 8 bases are a match to TRBD2. The CDR3 runs 15 residues. The J segment lost 0 bases and the V segment lost 6 bases, leaving 3 bases of the junction unmatched. In germline, CDR1 is SNHLY, CDR2 FYNNEI. The CDR3: CASRARGANTGELFF. In DNA form, the CDR3 reads TGTGCCAGCAGGGCGCGGGGGGCGAACACCGGGGAGCTGTTTTTT.

This clone has only one observation. An end of the junction differs from the germline gene, which may be a read error. This chain joins TRBV5-1 and TRBJ2-7, with TRBD1 matching 7 bases. In germline, CDR1 is SGHRS, CDR2 YFSETQ. The CDR3 has 15 residues. CDR3 residues: CASSLSGTAGYERYF. For the CDR3, the DNA is TGCGCCAGCAGCTTATCCGGGACAGCCGGCTACGAGCGGTACTTC.

The V and J genes are TRBV29-1 and TRBJ1-3; D remains unclear. V was pared by 2 bases and J by 0 bases, with 8 bases between. The V gene's germline CDR1 is SQVTM and CDR2 ANQGSEA. This CDR3 has 14 residues. The CDR3 sequence: CSVENQNSGNTIYF. The CDR3 nucleotides read TGCAGCGTTGAAAACCAGAACTCTGGAAACACCATATATTTT.

The rearrangement uses TRBV7-9 and TRBJ2-5; perhaps TRBD2 as D (7 bases). Trimming stripped 7 bases from V and 1 base from J, with 16 bases between. From germline, CDR1 is SEHNR and CDR2 FQNEAQ (reference sequence). The CDR3 length is 15 residues. This CDR3 is CASTTRGGGQETQYF. The CDR3 DNA reads as TGTGCCAGCACCACGCGGGGAGGGGGCCAAGAGACCCAGTACTTC.

The chain joins TRBV19 to TRBJ1-5; D perhaps matches TRBD1 (6 bases). Germline CDR1 and CDR2: LNHDA and SQIVND (reference sequence). The CDR3 sequence is 16 residues long. Trimming left V 5 bases short and J 2 bases short, with 16 bases between. The CDR3 loop reads CASSLPPGQRNQPQHF. CDR3 bases: TGTGCCAGTAGTCTCCCGCCCGGACAGCGCAATCAGCCCCAGCATTTT.

The CDR3 reads CASSLSLAVSSYEQYF. CDR3 DNA sequence: TGTGCCAGCAGTTTATCGTTAGCGGTGAGCTCCTACGAGCAGTACTTC. This chain connects TRBV27 to TRBJ2-7, with D perhaps matching TRBD2 (6 bases). The CDR3 runs 16 residues. Germline values: CDR1 MNHEY, CDR2 SMNVEV (reference sequence). With 0 bases removed from V and 0 bases from J, the gap between germline ends came to 12 bases.

The chain is built from TRBV9 and TRBJ1-3, with D unresolved. The germline CDR1 and CDR2 sequences are SGDLS and YYNGEE. The CDR3 is 16 amino acids. Between the trimmed V and J ends, which lost 0 bases and 4 bases, there was a span of 14 bases. CDR3 region: CASSVGPGLSGNTIYF. CDR3 sequence (DNA): TGTGCCAGCAGCGTAGGTCCCGGACTCTCGGGAAACACCATATATTTT.

In this sample, this clone turned up once. This chain links TRBV18 with TRBJ2-5, with TRBD2 identical over 7 bases. The germline CDR1 and CDR2 sequences are KGHSH and LQKENI. V lost 2 bases and J lost 5; bases outside the gene matches: 8. The CDR3 is 15 amino acids. The CDR3 loop is CASSPILTGGETQYF. CDR3 DNA sequence: TGTGCCAGCTCACCAATCCTAACGGGAGGCGAGACCCAGTACTTC.

This clone is a singleton in its sample. This chain uses TRBV9 with TRBJ2-1; 8 bases match TRBD2. V dropped 3 bases and J dropped 3; count of bases not matched to a gene: 2. The germline V gene has CDR1 SGDLS and CDR2 YYNGEE. The CDR3 runs to 14 residues. CDR3 residues: CASSASGLYNEQFF. CDR3 DNA sequence: TGTGCCAGCAGCGCTAGCGGGCTCTACAATGAGCAGTTCTTC.

This chain links TRBV27 with TRBJ1-4, with 8 bases identical to TRBD1. CDR1 and CDR2 from the germline V gene are MNHEY and SMNVEV (reference sequence). V shed 6 bases and J 4 bases; nucleotides not matched to a gene: 16. CDR3 size: 18 residues. The CDR3 DNA reads TGTGCCAGCAGCTCTATACCATCTAGGACAGGGATTAATGAAAAACTGTTTTTT. Protein: CASSSIPSRTGINEKLFF.

The V gene is TRBV19, the J gene TRBJ2-1, with 8 bases that match TRBD2. CDR1 is LNHDA, CDR2 SQIVND, per germline (reference sequence). The CDR3 is made up of 16 amino acids. J lost 9 bases, V lost 1 base, and 11 bases had no gene match. Here the CDR3 reads CASSIVSTSVRGEQFF. CDR3 nucleotides: TGTGCCAGTAGTATAGTATCGACTAGCGTTCGGGGTGAGCAGTTCTTC.

The rearrangement links TRBV7-2 to TRBJ2-7; D might be TRBD2 (5 bases). Trimming cost V 4 bases and J 2 bases, with 18 bases left between them. CDR3 length: 16 amino acids. Per the germline V gene, CDR1 is SGHTA and CDR2 is FQGNSA. CDR3: CASSSLTRSSPYEQYF. The CDR3 DNA follows: TGTGCCAGCAGCTCCCTCACTAGGAGCAGTCCCTACGAGCAGTACTTC.

V usage is TRBV19 and J usage is TRBJ2-5; D is uncertain. Germline CDR1 and CDR2: LNHDA and SQIVND (reference sequence). Trimming shortened V by 4 bases and J by 2 bases, and 2 bases separated the two germline ends. The length of the CDR3 is 11 residues. CDR3 residues: CASSTQETQYF. DNA of the CDR3: TGTGCCAGTAGTACACAAGAGACCCAGTACTTC.